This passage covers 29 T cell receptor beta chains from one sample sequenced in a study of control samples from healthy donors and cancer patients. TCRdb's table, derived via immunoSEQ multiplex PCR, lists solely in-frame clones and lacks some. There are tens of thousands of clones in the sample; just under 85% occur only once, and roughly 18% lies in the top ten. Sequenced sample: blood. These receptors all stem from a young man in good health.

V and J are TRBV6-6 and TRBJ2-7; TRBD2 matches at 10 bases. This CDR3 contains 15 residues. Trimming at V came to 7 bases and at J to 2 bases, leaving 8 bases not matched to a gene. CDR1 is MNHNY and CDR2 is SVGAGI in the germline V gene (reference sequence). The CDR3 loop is CASTELAGLPYEQYF. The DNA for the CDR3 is TGTGCCAGCACCGAACTAGCGGGGCTACCCTACGAGCAGTACTTC.

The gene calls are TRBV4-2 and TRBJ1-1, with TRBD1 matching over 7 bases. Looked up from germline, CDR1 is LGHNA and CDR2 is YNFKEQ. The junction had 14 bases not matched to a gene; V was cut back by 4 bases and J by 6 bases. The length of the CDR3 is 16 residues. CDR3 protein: CASSPTPGQLGAEAFF. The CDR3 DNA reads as TGTGCCAGCAGCCCGACTCCGGGACAGCTGGGGGCTGAAGCTTTCTTT.

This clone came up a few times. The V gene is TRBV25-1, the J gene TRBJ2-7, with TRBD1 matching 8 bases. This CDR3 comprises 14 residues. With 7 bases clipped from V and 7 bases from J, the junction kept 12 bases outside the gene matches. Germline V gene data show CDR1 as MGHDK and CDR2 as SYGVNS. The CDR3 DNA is TGTGCCAGCACAGGGACAGGAAAGAAATCAGAGCAGTACTTC. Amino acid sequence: CASTGTGKKSEQYF.

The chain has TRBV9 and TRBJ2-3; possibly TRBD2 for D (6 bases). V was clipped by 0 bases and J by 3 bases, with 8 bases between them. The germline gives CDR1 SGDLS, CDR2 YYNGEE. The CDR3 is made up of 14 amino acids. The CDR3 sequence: CASSVEGRTDTQYF. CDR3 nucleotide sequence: TGTGCCAGCAGCGTAGAAGGGAGGACAGATACGCAGTATTTT.

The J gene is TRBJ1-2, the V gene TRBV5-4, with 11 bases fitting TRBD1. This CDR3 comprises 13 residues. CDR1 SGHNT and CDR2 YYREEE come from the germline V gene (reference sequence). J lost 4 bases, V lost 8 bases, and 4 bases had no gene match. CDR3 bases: TGTGCCAGTTGGACAGGGGGCGCCTATGGCTACACCTTC. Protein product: CASWTGGAYGYTF.

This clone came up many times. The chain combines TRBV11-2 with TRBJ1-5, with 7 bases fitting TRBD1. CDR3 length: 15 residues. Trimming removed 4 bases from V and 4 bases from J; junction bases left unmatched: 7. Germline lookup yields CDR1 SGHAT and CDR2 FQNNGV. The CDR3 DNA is TGTGCCAGCAGCTCGGGGACAGTAGGAAATCAGCCCCAGCATTTT. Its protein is CASSSGTVGNQPQHF.

CDR3 sequence reads: CSVERAGYTEAFF. The CDR3 region has the DNA TGCAGCGTTGAAAGGGCCGGGTACACTGAAGCTTTCTTT. This rearrangement joins TRBV29-1 to TRBJ1-1; D is unclear. The V gene's germline CDR1 is SQVTM and CDR2 ANQGSEA. This CDR3 is built from 13 residues. Trimming cost V 2 bases and J 3 bases, with 10 bases left between them. Together with reference TRBV29-1 and TRBJ1-1, the CDR3 gives the full variable domain: SAVISQKPSRDICQRGTSLTIQCQVDSQVTMMFWYRQQPGQSLTLIATANQGSEATYESGFVIDKFPISRPNLTFSTLTVSNMSPEDSSIYLCSVERAGYTEAFFGQGTRLTVV.

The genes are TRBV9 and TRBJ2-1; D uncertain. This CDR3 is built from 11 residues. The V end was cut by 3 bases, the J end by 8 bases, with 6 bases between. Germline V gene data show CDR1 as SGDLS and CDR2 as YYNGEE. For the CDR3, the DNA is TGTGCCAGCAGCGGGATGGATGAGCAGTTCTTC. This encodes CASSGMDEQFF.

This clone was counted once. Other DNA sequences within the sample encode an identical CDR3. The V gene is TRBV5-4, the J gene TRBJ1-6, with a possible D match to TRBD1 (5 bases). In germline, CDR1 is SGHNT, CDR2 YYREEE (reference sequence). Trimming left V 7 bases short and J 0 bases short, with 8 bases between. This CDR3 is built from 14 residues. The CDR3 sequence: CASRGSSYNSPLHF. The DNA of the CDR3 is TGTGCCAGCCGGGGGAGCTCCTATAATTCACCCCTCCACTTT.

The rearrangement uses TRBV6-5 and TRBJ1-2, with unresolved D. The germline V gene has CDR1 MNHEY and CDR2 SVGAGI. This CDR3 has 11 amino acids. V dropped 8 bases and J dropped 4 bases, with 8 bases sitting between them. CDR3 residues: CASEQFYGYTF. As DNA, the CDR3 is TGTGCCAGCGAACAATTCTATGGCTACACCTTC.

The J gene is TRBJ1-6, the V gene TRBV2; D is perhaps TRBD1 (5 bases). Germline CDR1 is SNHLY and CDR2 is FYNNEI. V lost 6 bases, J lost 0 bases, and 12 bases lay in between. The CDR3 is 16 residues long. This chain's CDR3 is CASSQDTSSYNSPLHF. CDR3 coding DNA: TGTGCCAGCAGCCAGGACACGAGCTCCTATAATTCACCCCTCCACTTT.

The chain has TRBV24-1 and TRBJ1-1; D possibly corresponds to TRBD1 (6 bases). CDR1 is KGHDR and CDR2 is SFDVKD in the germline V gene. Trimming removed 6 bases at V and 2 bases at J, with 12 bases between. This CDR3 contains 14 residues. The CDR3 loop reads CATSSGTPNTEAFF. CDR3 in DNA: TGTGCCACCAGTTCGGGGACACCTAACACTGAAGCTTTCTTT.

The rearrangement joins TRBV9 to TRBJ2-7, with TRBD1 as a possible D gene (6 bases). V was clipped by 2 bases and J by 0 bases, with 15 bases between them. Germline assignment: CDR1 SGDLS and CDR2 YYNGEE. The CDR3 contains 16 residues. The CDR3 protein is CASSVAGRGGSYEQYF. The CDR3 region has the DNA TGTGCCAGCAGCGTGGCGGGCAGGGGCGGCTCCTACGAGCAGTACTTC.

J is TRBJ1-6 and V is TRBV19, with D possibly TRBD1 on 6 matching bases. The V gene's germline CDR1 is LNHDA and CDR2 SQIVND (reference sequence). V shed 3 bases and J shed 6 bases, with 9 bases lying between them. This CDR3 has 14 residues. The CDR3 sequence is CASSIRTANSPLHF. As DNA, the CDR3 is TGTGCCAGTAGTATCAGGACAGCTAATTCACCCCTCCACTTT.

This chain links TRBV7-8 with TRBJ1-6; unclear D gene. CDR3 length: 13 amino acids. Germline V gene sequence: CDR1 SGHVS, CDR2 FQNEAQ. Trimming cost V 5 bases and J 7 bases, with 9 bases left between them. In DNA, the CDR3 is TGTGCCAGCAGCCGCCGGGAGAATTCACCCCTCCACTTT. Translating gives CASSRRENSPLHF.

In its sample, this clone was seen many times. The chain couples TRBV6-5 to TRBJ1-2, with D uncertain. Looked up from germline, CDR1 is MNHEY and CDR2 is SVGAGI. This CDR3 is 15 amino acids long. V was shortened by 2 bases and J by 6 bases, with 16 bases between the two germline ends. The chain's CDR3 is CASSYSQEKINGYTF. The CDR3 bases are TGTGCCAGCAGTTACAGCCAGGAGAAGATCAATGGCTACACCTTC.

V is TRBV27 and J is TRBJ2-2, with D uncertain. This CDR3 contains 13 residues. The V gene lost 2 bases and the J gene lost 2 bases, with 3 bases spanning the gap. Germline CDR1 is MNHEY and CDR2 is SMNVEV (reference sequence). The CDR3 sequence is CASSLENTGELFF. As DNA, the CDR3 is TGTGCCAGCAGTTTAGAAAACACCGGGGAGCTGTTTTTT.

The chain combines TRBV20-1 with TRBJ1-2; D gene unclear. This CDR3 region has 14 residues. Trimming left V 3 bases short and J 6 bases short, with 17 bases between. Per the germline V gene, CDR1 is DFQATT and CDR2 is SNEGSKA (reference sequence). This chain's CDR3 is CSASTLAGSHGYTF. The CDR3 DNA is TGCAGTGCTAGTACACTCGCGGGGAGCCATGGCTACACCTTC.

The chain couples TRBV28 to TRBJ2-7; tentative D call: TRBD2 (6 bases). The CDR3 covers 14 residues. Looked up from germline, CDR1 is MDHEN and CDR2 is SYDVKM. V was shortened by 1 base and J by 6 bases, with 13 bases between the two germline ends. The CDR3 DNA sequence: TGTGCCAGCAGTTTATACCGGGGAGGAATCGAGCAGTACTTC. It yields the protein CASSLYRGGIEQYF.

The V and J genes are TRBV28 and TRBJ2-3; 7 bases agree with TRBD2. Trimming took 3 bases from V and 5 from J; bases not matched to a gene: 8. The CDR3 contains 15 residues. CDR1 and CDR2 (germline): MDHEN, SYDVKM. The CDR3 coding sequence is TGTGCCAGCAGTTTTGGACTAGGGGTAGGAGATACGCAGTATTTT. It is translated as CASSFGLGVGDTQYF.

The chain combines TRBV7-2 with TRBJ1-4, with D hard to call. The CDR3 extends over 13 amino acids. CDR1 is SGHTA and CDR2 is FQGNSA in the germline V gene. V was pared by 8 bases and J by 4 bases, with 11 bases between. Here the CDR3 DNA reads TGTGCCAGCTCCCGCGGGGATAATGAAAAACTGTTTTTT. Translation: CASSRGDNEKLFF.

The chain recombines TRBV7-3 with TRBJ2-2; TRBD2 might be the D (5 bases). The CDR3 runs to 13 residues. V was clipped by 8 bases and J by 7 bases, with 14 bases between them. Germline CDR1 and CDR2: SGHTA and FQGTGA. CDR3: CASRGSSNGELFF. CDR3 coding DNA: TGTGCCAGCCGAGGGTCCAGTAACGGGGAGCTGTTTTTT.

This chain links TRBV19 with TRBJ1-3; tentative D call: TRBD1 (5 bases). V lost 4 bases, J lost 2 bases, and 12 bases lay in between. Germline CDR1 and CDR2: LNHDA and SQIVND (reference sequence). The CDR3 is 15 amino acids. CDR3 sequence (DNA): TGTGCCAGTAGTACCCAAGGGGTGGCTGGAAACACCATATATTTT. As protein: CASSTQGVAGNTIYF.

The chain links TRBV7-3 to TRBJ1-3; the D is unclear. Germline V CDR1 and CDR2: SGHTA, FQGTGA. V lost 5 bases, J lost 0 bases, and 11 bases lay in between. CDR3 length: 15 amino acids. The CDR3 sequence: CASSRGPGSGNTIYF. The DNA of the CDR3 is TGTGCCAGCAGCCGGGGTCCGGGCTCTGGAAACACCATATATTTT.

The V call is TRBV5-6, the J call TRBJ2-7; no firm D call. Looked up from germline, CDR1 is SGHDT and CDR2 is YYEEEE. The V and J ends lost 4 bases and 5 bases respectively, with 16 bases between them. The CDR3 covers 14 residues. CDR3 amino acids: CASSPTGKNHEQYF. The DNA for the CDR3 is TGTGCCAGCAGCCCCACGGGCAAAAATCACGAGCAGTACTTC.

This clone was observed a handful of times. CDR3 nucleotides: TGCGCCAGCAGCCAAGAGGCAGGGAGTAACTATGGCTACACCTTC. It translates to CASSQEAGSNYGYTF. The chain recombines TRBV4-1 with TRBJ1-2; possibly TRBD1 for D (5 bases). This CDR3 is built from 15 residues. The V end lost 0 bases, the J end lost 1 base, and 9 bases lay between the germline ends. Germline assignment: CDR1 MGHRA and CDR2 YSYEKL.

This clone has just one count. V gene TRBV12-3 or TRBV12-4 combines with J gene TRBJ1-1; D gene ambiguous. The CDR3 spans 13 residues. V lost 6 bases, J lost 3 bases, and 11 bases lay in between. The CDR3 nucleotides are TGTGCCAGCAGCTATTTGGGTGACACTGAAGCTTTCTTT. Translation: CASSYLGDTEAFF.

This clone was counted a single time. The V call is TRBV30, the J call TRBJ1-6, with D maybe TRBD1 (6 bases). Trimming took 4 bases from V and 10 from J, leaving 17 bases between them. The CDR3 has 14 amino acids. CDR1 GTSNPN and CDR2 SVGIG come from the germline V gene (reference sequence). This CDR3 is CAWTEDRMGSPLHF. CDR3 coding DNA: TGTGCCTGGACTGAAGACAGGATGGGATCACCCCTCCACTTT. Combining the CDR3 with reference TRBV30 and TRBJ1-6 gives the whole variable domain SQTIHQWPATLVQPVGSPLSLECTVEGTSNPNLYWYRQAAGRGLQLLFYSVGIGQISSEVPQNLSASRPQDRQFILSSKKLLLSDSGFYLCAWTEDRMGSPLHFGNGTRLTVT.

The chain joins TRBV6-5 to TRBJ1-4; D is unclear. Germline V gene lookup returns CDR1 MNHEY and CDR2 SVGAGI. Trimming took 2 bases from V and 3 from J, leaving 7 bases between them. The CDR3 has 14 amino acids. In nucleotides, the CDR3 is TGTGCCAGCAGTTACGAGGGATCTAATGAAAAACTGTTTTTT. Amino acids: CASSYEGSNEKLFF.